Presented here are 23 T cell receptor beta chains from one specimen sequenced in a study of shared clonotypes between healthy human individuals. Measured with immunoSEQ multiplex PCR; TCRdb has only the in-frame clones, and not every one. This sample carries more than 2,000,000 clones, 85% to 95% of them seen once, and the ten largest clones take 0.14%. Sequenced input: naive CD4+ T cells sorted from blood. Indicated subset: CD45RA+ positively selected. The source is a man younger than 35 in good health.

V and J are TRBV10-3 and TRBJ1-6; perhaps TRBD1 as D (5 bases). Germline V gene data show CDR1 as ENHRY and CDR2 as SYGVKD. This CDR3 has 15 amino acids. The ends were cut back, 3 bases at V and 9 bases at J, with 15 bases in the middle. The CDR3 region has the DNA TGTGCCATCAGTGAAGGAGGGGTTATAACTTCACCCCTCCACTTT. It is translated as CAISEGGVITSPLHF.

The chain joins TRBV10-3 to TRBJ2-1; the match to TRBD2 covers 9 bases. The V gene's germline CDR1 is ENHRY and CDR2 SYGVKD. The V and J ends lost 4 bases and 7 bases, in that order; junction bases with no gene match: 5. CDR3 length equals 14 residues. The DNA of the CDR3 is TGTGCCATCAGTGGGGGGGGACTAGCTAATGAGCAGTTCTTC. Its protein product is CAISGGGLANEQFF.

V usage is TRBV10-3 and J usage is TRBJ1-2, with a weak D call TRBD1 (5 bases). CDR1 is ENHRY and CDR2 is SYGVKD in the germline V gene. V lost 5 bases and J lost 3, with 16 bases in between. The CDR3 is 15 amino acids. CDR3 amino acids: CAISPDGGGYYGYTF. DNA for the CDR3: TGTGCCATCAGTCCCGACGGGGGAGGATACTATGGCTACACCTTC.

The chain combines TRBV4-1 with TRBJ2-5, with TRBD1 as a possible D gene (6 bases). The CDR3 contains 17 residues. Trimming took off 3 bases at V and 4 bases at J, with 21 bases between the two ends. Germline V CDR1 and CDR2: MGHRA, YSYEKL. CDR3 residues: CASSQDQTGVWGETQYF. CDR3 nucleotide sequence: TGCGCCAGCAGCCAGGACCAGACAGGAGTCTGGGGAGAGACCCAGTACTTC.

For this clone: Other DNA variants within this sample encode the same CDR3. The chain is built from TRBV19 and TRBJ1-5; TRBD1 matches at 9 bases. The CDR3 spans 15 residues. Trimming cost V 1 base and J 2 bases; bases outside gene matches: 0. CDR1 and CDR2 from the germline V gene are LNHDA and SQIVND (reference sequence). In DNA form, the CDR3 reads TGTGCCAGTAGTATAGGGACAGGGGGCAATCAGCCCCAGCATTTT. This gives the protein CASSIGTGGNQPQHF.

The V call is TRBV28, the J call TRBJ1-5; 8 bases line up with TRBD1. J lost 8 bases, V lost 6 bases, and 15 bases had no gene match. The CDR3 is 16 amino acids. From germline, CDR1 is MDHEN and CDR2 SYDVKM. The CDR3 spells CASRSGTGSWAEPQHF. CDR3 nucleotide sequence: TGTGCCAGCAGGTCGGGGACAGGTTCTTGGGCAGAGCCCCAGCATTTT.

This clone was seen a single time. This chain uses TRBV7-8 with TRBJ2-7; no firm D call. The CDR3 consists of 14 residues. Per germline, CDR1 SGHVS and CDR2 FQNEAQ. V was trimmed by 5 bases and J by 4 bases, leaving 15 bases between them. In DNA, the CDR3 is TGTGCCAGCAGCCGAGATTATGGTCCGTACGAGCAGTACTTC. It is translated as CASSRDYGPYEQYF.

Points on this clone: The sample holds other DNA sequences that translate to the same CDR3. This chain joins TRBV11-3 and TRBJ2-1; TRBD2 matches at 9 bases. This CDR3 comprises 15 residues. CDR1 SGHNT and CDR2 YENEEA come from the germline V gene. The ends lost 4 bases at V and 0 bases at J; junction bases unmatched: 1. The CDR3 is CASSSGLASYNEQFF. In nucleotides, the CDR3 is TGTGCCAGCAGCTCGGGACTAGCCTCCTACAATGAGCAGTTCTTC.

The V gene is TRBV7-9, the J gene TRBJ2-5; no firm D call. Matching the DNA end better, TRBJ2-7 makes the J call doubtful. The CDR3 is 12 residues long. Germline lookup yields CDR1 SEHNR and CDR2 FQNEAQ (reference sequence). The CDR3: CASSPGFHEQYF. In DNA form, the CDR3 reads TGTGCCAGCAGCCCCGGGTTCCACGAGCAGTACTTC.

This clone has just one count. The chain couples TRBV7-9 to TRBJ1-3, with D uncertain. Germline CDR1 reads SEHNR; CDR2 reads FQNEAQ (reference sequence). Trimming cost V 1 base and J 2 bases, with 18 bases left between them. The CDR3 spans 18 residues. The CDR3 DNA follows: TGTGCCAGCAGCTTAGTGGTACCGGGGAGGGAGCCTGGAAACACCATATATTTT. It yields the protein CASSLVVPGREPGNTIYF.

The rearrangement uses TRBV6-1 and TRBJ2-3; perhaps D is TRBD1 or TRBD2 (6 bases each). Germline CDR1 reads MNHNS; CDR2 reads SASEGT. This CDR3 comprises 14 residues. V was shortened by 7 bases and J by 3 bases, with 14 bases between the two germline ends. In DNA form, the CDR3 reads TGTGCCAGCAAGCCTAAGGGGGGTACAGATACGCAGTATTTT. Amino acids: CASKPKGGTDTQYF.

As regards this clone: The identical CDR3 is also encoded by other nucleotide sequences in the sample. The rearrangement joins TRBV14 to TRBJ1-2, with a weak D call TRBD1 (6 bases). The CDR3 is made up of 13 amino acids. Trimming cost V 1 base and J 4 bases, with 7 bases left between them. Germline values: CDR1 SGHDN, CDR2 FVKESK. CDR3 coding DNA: TGTGCCAGCAGCCAAGTCAGGGGCTATGGCTACACCTTC. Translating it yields CASSQVRGYGYTF.

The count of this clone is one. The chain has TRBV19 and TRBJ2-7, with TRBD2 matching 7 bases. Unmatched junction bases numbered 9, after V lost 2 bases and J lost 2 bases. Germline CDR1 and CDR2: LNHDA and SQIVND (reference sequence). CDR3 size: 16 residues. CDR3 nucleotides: TGTGCCAGTAGTATATGGCTAGCGGTAATTCCCTACGAGCAGTACTTC. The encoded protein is CASSIWLAVIPYEQYF.

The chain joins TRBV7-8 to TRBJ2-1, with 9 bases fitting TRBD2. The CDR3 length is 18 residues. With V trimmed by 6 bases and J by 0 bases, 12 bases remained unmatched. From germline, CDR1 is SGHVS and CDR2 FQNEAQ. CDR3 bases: TGTGCCAGCAGTACCGGTGATAGCGGGAGCCCCTCCTACAATGAGCAGTTCTTC. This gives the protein CASSTGDSGSPSYNEQFF. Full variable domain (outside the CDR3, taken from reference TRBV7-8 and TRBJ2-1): GAGVSQSPRYKVAKRGQDVALRCDPISGHVSLFWYQQALGQGPEFLTYFQNEAQLDKSGLPSDRFFAERPEGSVSTLKIQRTQQEDSAVYLCASSTGDSGSPSYNEQFFGPGTRLTVL.

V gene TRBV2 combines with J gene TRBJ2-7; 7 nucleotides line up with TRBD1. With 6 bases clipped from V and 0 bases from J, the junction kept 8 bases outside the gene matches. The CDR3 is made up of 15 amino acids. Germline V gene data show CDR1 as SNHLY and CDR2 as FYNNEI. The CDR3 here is CASRERGQVSYEQYF. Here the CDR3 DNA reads TGTGCCAGCAGAGAAAGAGGACAGGTCTCCTACGAGCAGTACTTC.

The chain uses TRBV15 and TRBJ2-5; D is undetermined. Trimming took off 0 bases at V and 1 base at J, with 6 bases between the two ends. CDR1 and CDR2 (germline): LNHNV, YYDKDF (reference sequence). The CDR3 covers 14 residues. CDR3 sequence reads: CATSRDGVQETQYF. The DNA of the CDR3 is TGTGCCACCAGCAGAGATGGGGTCCAAGAGACCCAGTACTTC.

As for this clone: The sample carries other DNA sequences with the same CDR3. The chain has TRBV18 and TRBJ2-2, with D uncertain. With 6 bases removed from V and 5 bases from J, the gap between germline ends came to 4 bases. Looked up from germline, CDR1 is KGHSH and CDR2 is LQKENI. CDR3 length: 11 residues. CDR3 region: CASSRTGELFF. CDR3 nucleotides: TGTGCCAGCTCCCGTACCGGGGAGCTGTTTTTT.

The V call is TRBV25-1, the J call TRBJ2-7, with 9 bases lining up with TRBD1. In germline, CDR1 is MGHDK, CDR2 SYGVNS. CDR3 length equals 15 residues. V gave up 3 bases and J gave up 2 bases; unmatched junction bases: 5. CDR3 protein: CASSDPDRGTYEQYF. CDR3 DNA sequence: TGTGCCAGCAGTGACCCGGACAGGGGAACCTACGAGCAGTACTTC.

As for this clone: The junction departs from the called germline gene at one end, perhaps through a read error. The CDR3 nucleotides are TGTGCCACCAGGAGAGACAGGGATAAGCCTGAAGCTTTCTTT. Amino acids: CATRRDRDKPEAFF. V gene TRBV15 combines with J gene TRBJ1-1; 7 positions agree with TRBD1. Per the germline V gene, CDR1 is LNHNV and CDR2 is YYDKDF (reference sequence). The CDR3 has 14 amino acids.

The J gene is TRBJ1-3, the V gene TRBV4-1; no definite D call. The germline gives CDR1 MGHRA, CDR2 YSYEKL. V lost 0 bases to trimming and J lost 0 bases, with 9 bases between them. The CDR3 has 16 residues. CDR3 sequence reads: CASSQDNAYSGNTIYF. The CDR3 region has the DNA TGCGCCAGCAGCCAAGATAATGCGTACTCTGGAAACACCATATATTTT.

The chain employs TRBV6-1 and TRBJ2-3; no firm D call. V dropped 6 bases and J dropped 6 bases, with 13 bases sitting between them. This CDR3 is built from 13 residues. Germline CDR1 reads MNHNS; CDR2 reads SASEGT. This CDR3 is CASSLGIADTQYF. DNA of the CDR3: TGTGCCAGCAGCCTAGGGATAGCCGATACGCAGTATTTT.

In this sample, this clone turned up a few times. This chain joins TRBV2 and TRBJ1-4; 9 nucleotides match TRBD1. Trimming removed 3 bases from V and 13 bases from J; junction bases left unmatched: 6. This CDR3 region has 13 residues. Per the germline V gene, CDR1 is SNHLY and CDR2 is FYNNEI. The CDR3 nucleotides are TGTGCCAGCAGTGAGGGACAGGGAGCCACACTGTTTTTT. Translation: CASSEGQGATLFF.

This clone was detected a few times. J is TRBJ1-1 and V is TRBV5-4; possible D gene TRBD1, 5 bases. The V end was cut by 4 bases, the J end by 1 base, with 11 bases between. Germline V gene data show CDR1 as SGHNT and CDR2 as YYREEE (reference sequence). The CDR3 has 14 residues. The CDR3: CASSGGLSNTEAFF. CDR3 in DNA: TGTGCCAGCAGCGGGGGACTTTCGAACACTGAAGCTTTCTTT.